Listed below are T cell receptor beta chains from one sample, sequenced in a study of T cells in Graves' hyperthyroidism and ophthalmopathy. TCRdb called the multiplex PCR reads again in MiXCR, with one record for every CDR3 protein. The top ten hold under 55% of the sample, which has about 340,000 distinct CDR3 sequences, 15% to 20% seen once. Sequenced input: blood. These receptors all stem from a woman aged 45 to 65 with Graves' hyperthyroidism. The CDR3 runs from the conserved cysteine through the conserved F or W. The order of the fields is V gene, D gene, J gene, clone size, CDR3 protein, CDR3 DNA. A D gene is named only where the DNA matches it firmly. A row's size may be missing; if present it is once, few, many or a size class.

V gene: TRBV20-1
D gene: .
J gene: TRBJ1-5
clone size: .
CDR3 protein: CSARDPFRPQHF
CDR3 DNA: TGCAGTGCTAGAGACCCGTTTCGGCCCCAGCATTTT

V gene: TRBV7-2
D gene: TRBD2
J gene: TRBJ2-1
clone size: many
CDR3 protein: CASRDLAGGHNEQFF
CDR3 DNA: TGTGCCAGCAGAGACCTAGCGGGGGGGCATAATGAGCAGTTCTTC

V gene: TRBV2
D gene: .
J gene: TRBJ2-2
clone size: .
CDR3 protein: CASSELADTGELFF
CDR3 DNA: TGTGCCAGCAGTGAACTAGCCGACACCGGGGAGCTGTTTTTT

V gene: TRBV20-1
D gene: .
J gene: TRBJ2-1
clone size: many
CDR3 protein: CSAKSGVDEQFF
CDR3 DNA: TGCAGTGCTAAGTCCGGGGTAGATGAGCAGTTCTTC

V gene: TRBV6-4
D gene: .
J gene: TRBJ1-2
clone size: few
CDR3 protein: CASSDGQGSGYTF
CDR3 DNA: TGTGCCAGCAGTGACGGGCAGGGGAGTGGCTACACCTTC

V gene: TRBV20-1
D gene: .
J gene: TRBJ2-3
clone size: few
CDR3 protein: CSARDFAASTDTQYF
CDR3 DNA: TGCAGTGCTAGAGATTTTGCCGCTAGCACAGATACGCAGTATTTT

V gene: TRBV5-8
D gene: .
J gene: TRBJ1-4
clone size: .
CDR3 protein: CASSSGALATNEKLFF
CDR3 DNA: TGTGCCAGCAGCTCCGGGGCCCTTGCAACTAATGAAAAACTGTTTTTT

V gene: TRBV7-9
D gene: .
J gene: TRBJ2-7
clone size: few
CDR3 protein: CASSYLGSEQYF
CDR3 DNA: TGTGCCAGCAGCTACCTAGGCTCCGAGCAGTACTTC

V gene: TRBV9
D gene: TRBD1
J gene: TRBJ1-1
clone size: many
CDR3 protein: CASSWDRGGTEAFF
CDR3 DNA: TGTGCCAGCAGCTGGGACAGGGGAGGCACTGAAGCTTTCTTT

V gene: TRBV20-1
D gene: .
J gene: TRBJ2-5
clone size: few
CDR3 protein: CSASDGETQYF
CDR3 DNA: TGCAGTGCTTCGGACGGGGAGACCCAGTACTTC

V gene: TRBV6-1
D gene: .
J gene: TRBJ2-7
clone size: .
CDR3 protein: CASIFGYEQYF
CDR3 DNA: TGTGCCAGCATATTTGGATACGAGCAGTACTTC

V gene: TRBV2
D gene: .
J gene: TRBJ1-3
clone size: .
CDR3 protein: CASSEQISGNTIYF
CDR3 DNA: TGTGCCAGCAGTGAGCAGATCTCTGGAAACACCATATATTTT

V gene: TRBV27
D gene: .
J gene: TRBJ1-6
clone size: .
CDR3 protein: CASSSPGPTDSPLHF
CDR3 DNA: TGTGCCAGCAGTTCACCGGGACCCACGGATTCACCCCTCCACTTT

V gene: TRBV6-1
D gene: .
J gene: TRBJ2-4
clone size: .
CDR3 protein: CASHTPTGLGNIQYF
CDR3 DNA: TGTGCCAGCCATACCCCTACAGGGCTCGGGAACATTCAGTACTTC

V gene: TRBV10-3
D gene: TRBD1
J gene: TRBJ1-2
clone size: .
CDR3 protein: CAIRRQGANYGYTF
CDR3 DNA: TGTGCCATCAGGAGACAGGGAGCTAACTATGGCTACACCTTC

V gene: TRBV12-3/TRBV12-4
D gene: TRBD1
J gene: TRBJ1-2
clone size: .
CDR3 protein: CASSPQGPSYGYTF
CDR3 DNA: TGTGCCAGCAGTCCACAGGGGCCCTCCTATGGCTACACCTTC

V gene: TRBV5-5
D gene: TRBD2
J gene: TRBJ2-7
clone size: .
CDR3 protein: CASDAGTSGIGFDEQYF
CDR3 DNA: TGTGCCAGCGACGCGGGGACTAGCGGGATCGGGTTCGACGAGCAGTACTTC

V gene: TRBV7-9
D gene: .
J gene: TRBJ2-1
clone size: many
CDR3 protein: CASSLQGQNEQFF
CDR3 DNA: TGTGCCAGCAGCTTACAGGGGCAAAATGAGCAGTTCTTC

V gene: TRBV30
D gene: .
J gene: TRBJ1-2
clone size: many
CDR3 protein: CAWRPSAQSVYGYTF
CDR3 DNA: TGTGCCTGGAGACCGTCGGCGCAGTCAGTCTATGGCTACACCTTC

V gene: TRBV4-1
D gene: TRBD2
J gene: TRBJ2-2
clone size: few
CDR3 protein: CASSRLAGSTGELFF
CDR3 DNA: TGCGCCAGCAGCCGACTAGCGGGATCCACCGGGGAGCTGTTTTTT

V gene: TRBV6-1
D gene: TRBD2
J gene: TRBJ2-1
clone size: many
CDR3 protein: CASIGAGGSNEQFF
CDR3 DNA: TGTGCCAGCATCGGAGCGGGAGGTTCCAATGAGCAGTTCTTC

V gene: TRBV19
D gene: .
J gene: TRBJ1-1
clone size: .
CDR3 protein: CASSIAGRDTEAFF
CDR3 DNA: TGTGCCAGTAGTATCGCAGGGCGGGACACTGAAGCTTTCTTT

V gene: TRBV11-2
D gene: .
J gene: TRBJ2-1
clone size: many
CDR3 protein: CASSPDWGGDEQFF
CDR3 DNA: TGTGCCAGCAGCCCAGATTGGGGGGGCGATGAGCAGTTCTTC

V gene: TRBV28
D gene: TRBD1
J gene: TRBJ1-1
clone size: many
CDR3 protein: CASSIPDRGLTEAFF
CDR3 DNA: TGTGCCAGCAGTATCCCGGACAGGGGGCTAACTGAAGCTTTCTTT

V gene: TRBV12-3/TRBV12-4
D gene: TRBD2
J gene: TRBJ2-2
clone size: .
CDR3 protein: CASSSPETSGGELFF
CDR3 DNA: TGTGCCAGCAGCTCCCCGGAAACTAGCGGCGGGGAGCTGTTTTTT

V gene: TRBV3-1
D gene: TRBD1
J gene: TRBJ1-6
clone size: many
CDR3 protein: CASSHQQGKSSPLHF
CDR3 DNA: TGTGCCAGCAGCCACCAACAGGGGAAAAGTTCACCCCTCCACTTT

V gene: TRBV9
D gene: .
J gene: TRBJ2-2
clone size: few
CDR3 protein: CASSVQVSNTGELFF
CDR3 DNA: TGTGCCAGCAGCGTCCAGGTCTCTAACACCGGGGAGCTGTTTTTT

V gene: TRBV12-3/TRBV12-4
D gene: .
J gene: TRBJ1-5
clone size: few
CDR3 protein: CARDQPQHF
CDR3 DNA: TGTGCCAGGGATCAGCCCCAGCATTTT

V gene: TRBV28
D gene: TRBD2
J gene: TRBJ2-3
clone size: many
CDR3 protein: CASSLLSAGDIDTQYF
CDR3 DNA: TGTGCCAGCAGTCTTCTCAGTGCGGGAGATATAGATACGCAGTATTTT

V gene: TRBV6-5
D gene: TRBD1
J gene: TRBJ2-5
clone size: .
CDR3 protein: CASSWTDRGGETQYF
CDR3 DNA: TGTGCCAGCAGTTGGACGGACAGGGGAGGAGAAACCCAGTACTTC

V gene: TRBV20-1
D gene: TRBD1
J gene: TRBJ1-1
clone size: .
CDR3 protein: CSASRDRETEAFF
CDR3 DNA: TGCAGTGCTAGCCGGGACAGGGAGACTGAAGCTTTCTTT

V gene: TRBV28
D gene: TRBD1
J gene: TRBJ1-6
clone size: many
CDR3 protein: CASSGYRGAYNSPLHF
CDR3 DNA: TGTGCCAGCAGTGGTTACAGGGGTGCCTATAATTCACCCCTCCACTTT

V gene: TRBV7-2
D gene: TRBD2
J gene: TRBJ2-3
clone size: .
CDR3 protein: CASSGAGTSGRITDTQYF
CDR3 DNA: TGTGCCAGCAGCGGGGCCGGGACTAGCGGGAGGATCACAGATACGCAGTATTTT

V gene: TRBV7-9
D gene: .
J gene: TRBJ2-5
clone size: .
CDR3 protein: CASSLYTIETQYF
CDR3 DNA: TGTGCCAGCAGCTTATATACAATAGAGACCCAGTACTTC

V gene: TRBV6-1
D gene: TRBD2
J gene: TRBJ2-3
clone size: few
CDR3 protein: CASSDKRLAVNTDTQYF
CDR3 DNA: TGTGCCAGCAGTGACAAACGTCTAGCGGTTAACACAGATACGCAGTATTTT

V gene: TRBV2
D gene: .
J gene: TRBJ2-7
clone size: .
CDR3 protein: CASRVLTYEQYF
CDR3 DNA: TGTGCCAGCAGGGTACTAACCTACGAGCAGTACTTC

V gene: TRBV27
D gene: TRBD1
J gene: TRBJ1-5
clone size: few
CDR3 protein: CASSFSGTGNQPQHF
CDR3 DNA: TGTGCCAGCAGCTTCTCCGGGACAGGGAATCAGCCCCAGCATTTT

V gene: TRBV5-6
D gene: .
J gene: TRBJ1-4
clone size: .
CDR3 protein: CASSLGGQGPEKLFF
CDR3 DNA: TGTGCCAGCAGCTTGGGGGGGCAGGGACCTGAAAAACTGTTTTTT

V gene: TRBV7-8
D gene: .
J gene: TRBJ1-1
clone size: many
CDR3 protein: CASSLARSVNTEAFF
CDR3 DNA: TGTGCCAGCAGCTTAGCGAGGTCAGTGAACACTGAAGCTTTCTTT

V gene: TRBV6-1
D gene: .
J gene: TRBJ2-1
clone size: many
CDR3 protein: CASSPHNPSYNEQFF
CDR3 DNA: TGTGCCAGCAGTCCTCATAACCCCTCCTACAATGAGCAGTTCTTC

V gene: TRBV18
D gene: TRBD1
J gene: TRBJ1-1
clone size: many
CDR3 protein: CASLGTGGTEAFF
CDR3 DNA: TGTGCCAGCTTGGGGACAGGCGGGACTGAAGCTTTCTTT

V gene: TRBV20-1
D gene: TRBD1
J gene: TRBJ1-5
clone size: few
CDR3 protein: CSAPHTGQGHQPQHF
CDR3 DNA: TGCAGTGCCCCCCATACCGGACAGGGACATCAGCCCCAGCATTTT

V gene: TRBV6-9
D gene: TRBD1
J gene: TRBJ1-2
clone size: few
CDR3 protein: CASSYLGTGDYGYTF
CDR3 DNA: TGTGCCAGCAGTTACCTCGGGACAGGGGACTATGGCTACACCTTC

V gene: TRBV11-2
D gene: TRBD2
J gene: TRBJ2-1
clone size: many
CDR3 protein: CASSNSGGTSGYNEQFF
CDR3 DNA: TGTGCCAGCAGCAACAGTGGGGGGACTAGCGGTTACAATGAGCAGTTCTTC

V gene: TRBV11-2
D gene: .
J gene: TRBJ2-7
clone size: many
CDR3 protein: CASSNYEQYF
CDR3 DNA: TGTGCCAGCAGCAACTACGAGCAGTACTTC

V gene: TRBV20-1
D gene: .
J gene: TRBJ2-1
clone size: many
CDR3 protein: CSASRVTYNEQFF
CDR3 DNA: TGCAGTGCTAGTCGCGTTACCTACAATGAGCAGTTCTTC

V gene: TRBV6-1
D gene: .
J gene: TRBJ1-5
clone size: .
CDR3 protein: CASRISNQPEHF
CDR3 DNA: TGTGCCAGCAGAATTAGCAATCAGCCCGAGCATTTT

V gene: TRBV28
D gene: TRBD1
J gene: TRBJ1-5
clone size: many
CDR3 protein: CASGTGVDSNQPQHF
CDR3 DNA: TGTGCCAGTGGGACAGGGGTTGATAGCAATCAGCCCCAGCATTTT

V gene: TRBV7-9
D gene: .
J gene: TRBJ2-5
clone size: few
CDR3 protein: CASSGTGETQYF
CDR3 DNA: TGTGCCAGCAGCGGGACGGGGGAGACCCAGTACTTC

V gene: TRBV20-1
D gene: TRBD2
J gene: TRBJ2-1
clone size: many
CDR3 protein: CSASETSGRFTWDEQFF
CDR3 DNA: TGCAGTGCTAGTGAGACTAGCGGGAGATTTACCTGGGATGAGCAGTTCTTC